The 10 T cell receptor beta chains given below trace back to one sample, sequenced in a study of vaccination and CD4 T cells after COVID-19. The Oncomine TCR Beta short-read assay was applied to DNA of cultured CD4+ T cells. TCRdb called the PCR reads again in MiXCR, with one record for every CDR3 protein. The sample has 20,000 to 25,000 distinct CDR3 sequences; roughly three fifths are singletons. Regarding treatment: roughly 11-day PBMC culture with coronavirus spike peptide pools or control peptides (ViraFEST assay). These receptors have no identified antigens. Material for sequencing was CD4+ T cells from blood, cultured in vitro. All receptors come from a human donor who had recovered from COVID-19.

The chain combines TRBV6-5 with TRBJ2-1; no firm D call. This CDR3 spans 15 amino acids. Germline CDR1 and CDR2: MNHEY and SVGAGI. V lost 0 bases and J 3 bases, leaving 9 bases between the germline ends. This chain's CDR3 is CASSYSAGVYNEQFF. CDR3 nucleotides: TGTGCCAGCAGTTACTCGGCAGGTGTCTACAATGAGCAGTTCTTC.

The V and J genes are TRBV6-1 and TRBJ1-3, with 9 bases fitting TRBD1. V was clipped by 10 bases and J by 4 bases; unmatched bases: 2. The CDR3 runs 12 residues. Germline-derived CDR1 and CDR2 are MNHNS and SASEGT. In DNA, the CDR3 is TGTGCCACCGGGACAGGGGGAAACACCATATATTTT. It specifies CATGTGGNTIYF.

The V call is TRBV7-6, the J call TRBJ2-1; D might be TRBD2 (5 bases). Germline values: CDR1 SGHVS, CDR2 FNYEAQ. The length of the CDR3 is 15 residues. V was pared by 5 bases and J by 1 base, with 12 bases between. The CDR3 DNA sequence: TGTGCCAGCAGCACCTCCCGCGGGTCCTACAATGAGCAGTTCTTC. Protein: CASSTSRGSYNEQFF.

The chain recombines TRBV4-3 with TRBJ1-2; maybe TRBD1 (6 bases). The germline V gene has CDR1 LGHNA and CDR2 YSLEER. The CDR3 has 14 residues. V gave up 4 bases and J gave up 5 bases, with 14 bases separating them. The CDR3 DNA sequence: TGCGCCAGCAGCCGTGAAGCAGGGGCATATGGCTACACCTTC. It specifies CASSREAGAYGYTF.

This clonotype was seen a handful of times. The V call is TRBV27, the J call TRBJ1-5, with 9 bases identical to TRBD1. V shed 5 bases, J shed 10 bases, and the junction held 9 bases outside the gene matches. Germline CDR1 MNHEY, CDR2 SMNVEV (reference sequence). The CDR3 spans 14 residues. The DNA for the CDR3 is TGTGCCAGCAGTCTCCGACAGGGGGGGGATCCCCAGCATTTT. Amino acids: CASSLRQGGDPQHF.

The rearrangement links TRBV5-4 to TRBJ2-5; perhaps TRBD2 as D (7 bases). Trimming took off 0 bases at V and 4 bases at J, with 13 bases between the two ends. CDR3 length equals 15 residues. From germline, CDR1 is SGHNT and CDR2 YYREEE (reference sequence). CDR3 protein: CASSLDGGRGETQYF. CDR3 sequence (DNA): TGTGCCAGCAGCTTGGACGGGGGGCGCGGAGAGACCCAGTACTTC.

The chain joins TRBV11-3 to TRBJ2-7; 7 bases are a match to TRBD2. J was trimmed by 2 bases and V by 5 bases; bases with no gene match: 12. In germline, CDR1 is SGHNT, CDR2 YENEEA. CDR3 length: 16 amino acids. CDR3 sequence: CASSRMGGTTTYEQYF. In nucleotides, the CDR3 is TGTGCCAGCAGCCGGATGGGGGGGACGACAACCTACGAGCAGTACTTC.

This chain joins TRBV12-3 or TRBV12-4 and TRBJ2-7; D may be TRBD1 (6 bases). Trimming took off 7 bases at V and 2 bases at J, with 12 bases between the two ends. CDR3 size: 13 residues. CDR3 region: CASNRDVAYEQYF. The CDR3 DNA reads as TGTGCCAGCAACAGGGACGTCGCCTACGAGCAGTACTTC.

The chain recombines TRBV6-2 or TRBV6-3 with TRBJ2-7, with D tentatively TRBD1 or TRBD2 (5 bases each). The CDR3 length is 14 residues. Germline V gene data show CDR1 as MNHEY and CDR2 as SVGEGT. The V and J ends lost 0 bases and 2 bases respectively, with 8 bases between them. In nucleotides, the CDR3 is TGTGCCAGCAGTTACTCGGGGGTAGCCTACGAGCAGTACTTC. Its protein product is CASSYSGVAYEQYF.

In this sample, this clonotype turned up a few times. The J gene is TRBJ1-4, the V gene TRBV2; TRBD1 aligns across 7 bases. Germline CDR1 is SNHLY and CDR2 is FYNNEI. There are 16 residues in the CDR3. The V and J ends lost 6 bases and 8 bases, in that order; junction bases with no gene match: 15. The CDR3 here is CASRPGQTIQGEKLFF. The CDR3 nucleotides are TGTGCCAGCAGGCCGGGACAGACGATCCAAGGCGAAAAACTGTTTTTT. Together with reference TRBV2 and TRBJ1-4, the CDR3 gives the full variable domain: EPEVTQTPSHQVTQMGQEVILRCVPISNHLYFYWYRQILGQKVEFLVSFYNNEISEKSEIFDDQFSVERPDGSNFTLKIRSTKLEDSAMYFCASRPGQTIQGEKLFFGSGTQLSVL.